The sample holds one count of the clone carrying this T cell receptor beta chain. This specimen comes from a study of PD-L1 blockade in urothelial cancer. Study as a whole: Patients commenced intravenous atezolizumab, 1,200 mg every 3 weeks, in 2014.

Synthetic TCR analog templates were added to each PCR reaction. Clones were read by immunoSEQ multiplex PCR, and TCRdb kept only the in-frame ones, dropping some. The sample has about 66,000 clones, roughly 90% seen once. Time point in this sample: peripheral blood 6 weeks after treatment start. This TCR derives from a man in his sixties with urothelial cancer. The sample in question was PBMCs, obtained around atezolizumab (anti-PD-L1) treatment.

CDR3: CASSDHGKSYEQYF. The CDR3, as DNA: TGCGCCAGCAGTGATCACGGGAAATCCTACGAGCAGTACTTC. The J gene is TRBJ2-7, the V gene TRBV10-1, with TRBD2 as a possible D gene (5 bases). Germline CDR1 is WNHNN and CDR2 is SYGVQD (reference sequence). This CDR3 is built from 14 residues. Trimming removed 3 bases at V and 1 base at J, with 10 bases between.